A selection of T cell receptor beta chains follows, all from one sample in a study of regulatory T cells in long-lasting Graves disease. TCRdb itself ran the multiplex PCR reads through MiXCR, one entry per CDR3 protein. The table lists 450,000 to 700,000 distinct CDR3 sequences, roughly 13% of them singletons. Separately, the same data were catalogued under a study of T cells in Graves' hyperthyroidism and ophthalmopathy.

Sequenced material: peripheral blood mononuclear cells (PBMCs), taken at new diagnosis, from a patient treated with antithyroid drugs. All receptors derive from a man aged 30 to 45 with Graves disease. CDR3s include the opening cysteine and the closing phenylalanine or tryptophan. The order of the fields is D gene, J gene, clone size, V gene, CDR3 protein, CDR3 DNA. D genes are given only for firm matches. Size tells how often a clone was seen (once, few, many) or the class of an expanded clone, and some rows leave it out.

-,TRBJ1-6,-,TRBV3-1,CASSPQGWYNSPLHF,TGTGCCAGCAGCCCCCAAGGGTGGTATAATTCACCCCTCCACTTT
TRBD1,TRBJ1-2,many,TRBV12-3/TRBV12-4,CASSEDRVEGYTF,TGTGCCAGCAGTGAGGACAGGGTTGAAGGCTACACCTTC
TRBD1,TRBJ2-7,many,TRBV5-1,CASSTTGTGVEQYF,TGCGCCAGCAGCACCACCGGGACAGGGGTCGAGCAGTACTTC
TRBD1,TRBJ1-1,many,TRBV24-1,CATSAGTGHTEAFF,TGTGCCACCAGTGCCGGGACAGGGCACACTGAAGCTTTCTTT
TRBD1,TRBJ2-7,many,TRBV2,CASRGTGAWEQYF,TGTGCCAGCAGAGGGACAGGGGCCTGGGAGCAGTACTTC
-,TRBJ1-1,many,TRBV5-1,CASSKGTNTEAFF,TGCGCCAGCAGCAAGGGCACGAACACTGAAGCTTTCTTT
TRBD2,TRBJ2-1,few,TRBV30,CAYTQTSGILEQFF,TGTGCCTACACTCAGACTAGCGGGATTCTTGAGCAGTTCTTC
-,TRBJ1-4,-,TRBV4-2,CASSQDWRGPEKLFF,TGTGCCAGCAGCCAAGATTGGAGGGGCCCGGAAAAACTGTTTTTT
TRBD1,TRBJ2-5,few,TRBV24-1,CATSDLGTGGRHQETQYF,TGTGCCACCAGTGATTTAGGGACAGGGGGACGCCATCAAGAGACCCAGTACTTC
TRBD2,TRBJ2-1,many,TRBV7-9,CASFLQTSGGNEQFF,TGTGCCAGCTTCCTACAGACTAGCGGGGGTAATGAGCAGTTCTTC
TRBD2,TRBJ2-4,-,TRBV27,CASSLEGLAGLAKNIQYF,TGTGCCAGCAGTTTAGAGGGACTAGCGGGACTAGCCAAAAACATTCAGTACTTC
TRBD2,TRBJ2-3,-,TRBV18,CASSPTTSGFTDTQYF,TGTGCCAGCTCACCTACCACTAGCGGCTTCACAGATACGCAGTATTTT
TRBD1,TRBJ2-6,-,TRBV20-1,CSAGQGAGSGANVLTF,TGCAGTGCCGGACAGGGGGCCGGCTCTGGGGCCAACGTCCTGACTTTC
-,TRBJ1-5,few,TRBV7-2,CASSLSKGLGQPQHF,TGTGCCAGCAGCTTAAGTAAGGGGTTGGGGCAGCCCCAGCATTTT
-,TRBJ1-5,few,TRBV19,CASSIGAGTGNQPQHF,TGTGCCAGTAGTATTGGGGCAGGGACGGGCAATCAGCCCCAGCATTTT
TRBD2,TRBJ2-1,few,TRBV24-1,CATSDFRSGSGGGEQFF,TGTGCCACCAGTGATTTCCGCTCCGGGTCGGGGGGTGGTGAGCAGTTCTTC
TRBD1,TRBJ1-5,many,TRBV28,CASSYISYISKPGQASNQPQHF,TGTGCCAGCAGTTATATCTCCTATATTTCAAAACCGGGACAGGCGTCGAATCAGCCCCAGCATTTT
-,TRBJ2-7,many,TRBV20-1,CSAREAGISYEQYF,TGCAGTGCTAGAGAAGCAGGGATCTCCTACGAGCAGTACTTC
-,TRBJ1-2,many,TRBV3-1,CASSQDIGRSYGYTF,TGTGCCAGCAGCCAAGATATAGGGCGTTCGTATGGCTACACCTTC
-,TRBJ2-1,-,TRBV5-1,CASSLGIRGRSYNEQFF,TGCGCCAGCAGCTTGGGGATTAGGGGGAGGTCCTACAATGAGCAGTTCTTC
-,TRBJ1-1,many,TRBV14,CASSRDSTEAFF,TGTGCCAGCAGCCGTGACAGTACTGAAGCTTTCTTT
TRBD1,TRBJ2-5,many,TRBV27,CARGQGETQYF,TGTGCCAGAGGACAGGGAGAGACCCAGTACTTC
-,TRBJ1-1,many,TRBV28,CASSLSGRLEAFF,TGTGCCAGCAGTTTAAGCGGCAGGCTCGAAGCTTTCTTT
-,TRBJ2-7,many,TRBV7-9,CASSLAGAGYEQYF,TGTGCCAGCAGCTTAGCTGGGGCAGGTTACGAGCAGTACTTC
TRBD2,TRBJ2-1,-,TRBV27,CASSFGTSGAYNEQFF,TGTGCCAGCAGTTTCGGGACTAGCGGGGCGTACAATGAGCAGTTCTTC
TRBD2,TRBJ2-2,many,TRBV9,CASSGLAPRARELFF,TGTGCCAGCAGCGGACTAGCGCCCCGAGCAAGGGAGCTGTTTTTT
TRBD1,TRBJ1-1,many,TRBV10-3,CAIGQGPNTEAFF,TGTGCCATCGGACAGGGTCCGAACACTGAAGCTTTCTTT
TRBD2,TRBJ2-1,-,TRBV5-1,CASSLFTSGASPFF,TGCGCCAGCAGCTTATTTACTAGCGGGGCCAGTCCGTTCTTC
-,TRBJ2-7,few,TRBV11-2,CASSLGLRDLYEQYF,TGTGCCAGCAGCCTAGGGCTCAGGGACCTCTACGAGCAGTACTTC
TRBD1,TRBJ2-7,many,TRBV29-1,CSARWTGRYEQYF,TGCAGCGCTCGGTGGACAGGGCGCTACGAGCAGTACTTC
TRBD2,TRBJ2-3,many,TRBV19,CASSKTSVYTQYF,TGTGCCAGTAGCAAAACTAGCGTTTATACGCAGTATTTT
TRBD2,TRBJ2-1,-,TRBV10-3,CAISEGSGGASVYNEQFF,TGTGCCATCAGTGAGGGATCGGGGGGGGCGAGCGTGTACAATGAGCAGTTCTTC
-,TRBJ1-5,many,TRBV2,CASSHRQTNQPQHF,TGTGCCAGCAGCCACCGACAGACCAATCAGCCCCAGCATTTT
TRBD1,TRBJ2-7,many,TRBV28,CATTGQTYEQYF,TGTGCCACTACGGGACAGACCTACGAGCAGTACTTC
TRBD2,TRBJ2-1,many,TRBV12-3/TRBV12-4,CASSGLVGREGGLYGDNEQFF,TGTGCCAGCAGTGGCCTTGTGGGGCGGGAGGGAGGACTGTATGGGGACAATGAGCAGTTCTTC
-,TRBJ2-3,-,TRBV12-3/TRBV12-4,CASSSTPGPNTQYF,TGTGCCAGCAGTTCAACCCCGGGACCAAATACGCAGTATTTT
TRBD2,TRBJ2-3,many,TRBV6-1,CASSVTGGRDTQYF,TGTGCCAGCAGTGTAACGGGAGGTCGAGATACGCAGTATTTT
-,TRBJ1-1,many,TRBV7-3,CASSFREFEAFF,TGTGCCAGCAGCTTTCGGGAGTTTGAAGCTTTCTTT
-,TRBJ1-1,many,TRBV11-2,CASSLDTKNTEAFF,TGTGCCAGCAGCTTAGATACGAAGAACACTGAAGCTTTCTTT
-,TRBJ2-7,few,TRBV3-1,CASSQVVTGFYEQYF,TGTGCCAGCAGCCAAGTCGTAACAGGGTTCTACGAGCAGTACTTC
-,TRBJ2-3,many,TRBV2,CASKRTFGEDTQYF,TGTGCCAGCAAAAGGACCTTTGGGGAAGATACGCAGTATTTT
TRBD2,TRBJ2-1,many,TRBV20-1,CSAHPSPGLHLNEQFF,TGCAGTGCTCACCCGAGCCCGGGACTACACCTCAATGAGCAGTTCTTC
-,TRBJ1-2,many,TRBV7-3,CASSLEGWDRGYTF,TGTGCCAGCAGCTTAGAGGGTTGGGATCGGGGCTACACCTTC
-,TRBJ2-1,-,TRBV6-1,CASSISLGDEQFF,TGTGCCAGCTCGATTTCCCTAGGGGATGAGCAGTTCTTC
TRBD1,TRBJ2-1,-,TRBV25-1,CASSEYHGQGYYNEQFF,TGTGCCAGCAGTGAATACCACGGACAGGGGTATTACAATGAGCAGTTCTTC
TRBD1,TRBJ2-7,many,TRBV20-1,CSARSGTDAYEQYF,TGCAGTGCTAGGTCCGGGACAGACGCCTACGAGCAGTACTTC
TRBD2,TRBJ2-2,many,TRBV2,CASSETSGVTGELFF,TGTGCCAGCAGCGAGACTAGCGGGGTCACCGGGGAGCTGTTTTTT
TRBD2,TRBJ2-2,many,TRBV2,CASRETSGFPGELFF,TGTGCCAGCAGGGAGACTAGCGGATTTCCCGGGGAGCTGTTTTTT
-,TRBJ1-2,many,TRBV24-1,CATSRRGVDYGYTF,TGTGCCACCAGTCGGAGGGGCGTTGACTATGGCTACACCTTC